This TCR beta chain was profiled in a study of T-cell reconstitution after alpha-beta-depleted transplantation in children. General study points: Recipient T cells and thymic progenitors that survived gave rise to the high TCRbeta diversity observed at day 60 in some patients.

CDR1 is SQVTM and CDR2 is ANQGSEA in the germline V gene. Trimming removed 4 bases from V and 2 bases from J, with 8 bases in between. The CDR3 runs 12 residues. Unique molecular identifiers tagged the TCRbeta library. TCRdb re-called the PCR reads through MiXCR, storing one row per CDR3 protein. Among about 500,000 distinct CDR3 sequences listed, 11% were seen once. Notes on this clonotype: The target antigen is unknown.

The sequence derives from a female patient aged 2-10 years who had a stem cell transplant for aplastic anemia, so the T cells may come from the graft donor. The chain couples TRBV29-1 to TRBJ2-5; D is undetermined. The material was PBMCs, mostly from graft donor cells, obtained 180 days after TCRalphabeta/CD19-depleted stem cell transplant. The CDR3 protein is CSVVVTQETQYF. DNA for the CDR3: TGCAGCGTTGTGGTGACGCAAGAGACCCAGTACTTC.